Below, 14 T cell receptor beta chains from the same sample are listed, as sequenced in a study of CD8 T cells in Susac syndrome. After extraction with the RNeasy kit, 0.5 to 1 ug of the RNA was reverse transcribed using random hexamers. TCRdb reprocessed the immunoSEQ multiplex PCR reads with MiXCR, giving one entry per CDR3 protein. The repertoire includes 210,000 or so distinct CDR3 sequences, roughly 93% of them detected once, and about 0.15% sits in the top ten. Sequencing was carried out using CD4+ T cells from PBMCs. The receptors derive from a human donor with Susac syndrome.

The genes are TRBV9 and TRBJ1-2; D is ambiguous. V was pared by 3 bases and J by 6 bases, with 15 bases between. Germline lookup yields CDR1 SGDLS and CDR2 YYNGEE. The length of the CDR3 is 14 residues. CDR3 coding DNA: TGTGCCAGCAGCGGACGGGAATTGGAGGATGGCTACACCTTC. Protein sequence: CASSGRELEDGYTF.

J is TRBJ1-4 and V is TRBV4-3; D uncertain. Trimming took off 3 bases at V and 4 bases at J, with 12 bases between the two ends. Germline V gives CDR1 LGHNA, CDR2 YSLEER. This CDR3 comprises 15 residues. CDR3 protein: CASSQELGINEKLFF. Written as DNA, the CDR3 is TGCGCCAGCAGCCAGGAACTGGGAATTAATGAAAAACTGTTTTTT.

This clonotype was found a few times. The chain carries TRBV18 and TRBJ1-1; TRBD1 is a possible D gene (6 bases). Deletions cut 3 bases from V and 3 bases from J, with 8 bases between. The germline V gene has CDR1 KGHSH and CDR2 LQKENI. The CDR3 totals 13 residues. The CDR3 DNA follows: TGTGCCAGCTCACCGCGGACAGACACTGAAGCTTTCTTT. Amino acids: CASSPRTDTEAFF.

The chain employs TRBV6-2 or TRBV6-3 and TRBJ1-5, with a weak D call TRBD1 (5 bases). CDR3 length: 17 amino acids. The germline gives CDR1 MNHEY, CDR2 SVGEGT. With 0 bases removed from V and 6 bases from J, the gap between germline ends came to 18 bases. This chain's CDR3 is CASSYSNLGPGSQPQHF. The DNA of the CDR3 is TGTGCCAGCAGTTACTCGAATCTGGGACCCGGCAGTCAGCCCCAGCATTTT.

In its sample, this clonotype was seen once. The DNA of the CDR3 is TGTGCCAGTAGGGCCTCTGGAAACACCATATATTTT. It is translated as CASRASGNTIYF. The chain has TRBV19 and TRBJ1-3; D call uncertain. CDR3 length: 12 residues. The V gene lost 6 bases and the J gene lost 0 bases, with 3 bases spanning the gap. Germline assignment: CDR1 LNHDA and CDR2 SQIVND (reference sequence).

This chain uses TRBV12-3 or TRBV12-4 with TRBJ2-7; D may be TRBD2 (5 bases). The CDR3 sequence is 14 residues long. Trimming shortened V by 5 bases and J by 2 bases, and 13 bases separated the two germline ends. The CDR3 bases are TGTGCCAGCAGTCGCGGGTCCCGGCCCTACGAGCAGTACTTC. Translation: CASSRGSRPYEQYF.

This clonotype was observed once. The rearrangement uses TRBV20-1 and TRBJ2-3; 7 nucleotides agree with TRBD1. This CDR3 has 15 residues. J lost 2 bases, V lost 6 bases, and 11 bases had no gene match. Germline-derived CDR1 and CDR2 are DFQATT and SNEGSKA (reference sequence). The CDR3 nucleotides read TGCAGTGCCCTGGGACAGACCTTCTCCACAGATACGCAGTATTTT. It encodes CSALGQTFSTDTQYF.

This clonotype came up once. The CDR3 DNA sequence: TGTGCCAGCAGCCAAGTGACGGGGGCCCCAACTAATGAAAAACTGTTTTTT. Translating it yields CASSQVTGAPTNEKLFF. The chain has TRBV14 and TRBJ1-4; maybe TRBD1 (6 bases). This CDR3 has 17 amino acids. CDR1 and CDR2 from the germline V gene are SGHDN and FVKESK. V was cut by 1 base and J by 0 bases, with 12 bases left in between.

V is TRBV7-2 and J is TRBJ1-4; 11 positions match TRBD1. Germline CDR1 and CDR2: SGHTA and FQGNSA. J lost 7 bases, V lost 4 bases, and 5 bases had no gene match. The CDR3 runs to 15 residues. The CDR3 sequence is CASSSLGQGGEKLFF. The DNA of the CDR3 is TGTGCCAGCAGCTCCCTGGGACAGGGGGGTGAAAAACTGTTTTTT.

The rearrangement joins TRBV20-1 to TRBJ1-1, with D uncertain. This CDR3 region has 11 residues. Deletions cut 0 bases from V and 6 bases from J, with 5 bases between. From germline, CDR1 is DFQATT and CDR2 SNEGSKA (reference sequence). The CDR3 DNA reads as TGCAGTGCTAGAGACCGGTCTGAAGCTTTCTTT. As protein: CSARDRSEAFF.

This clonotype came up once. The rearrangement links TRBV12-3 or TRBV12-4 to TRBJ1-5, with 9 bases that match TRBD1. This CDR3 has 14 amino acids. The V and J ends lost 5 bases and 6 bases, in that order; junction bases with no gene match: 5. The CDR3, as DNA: TGTGCCAGCAGTGCCACAGGGGGCGGTCAGCCCCAGCATTTT. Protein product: CASSATGGGQPQHF.

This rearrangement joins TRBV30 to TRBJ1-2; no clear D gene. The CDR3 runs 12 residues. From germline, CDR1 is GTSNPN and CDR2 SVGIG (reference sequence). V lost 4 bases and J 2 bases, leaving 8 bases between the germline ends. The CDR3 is CAWTGGNYGYTF. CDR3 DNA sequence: TGTGCCTGGACCGGAGGCAACTATGGCTACACCTTC.

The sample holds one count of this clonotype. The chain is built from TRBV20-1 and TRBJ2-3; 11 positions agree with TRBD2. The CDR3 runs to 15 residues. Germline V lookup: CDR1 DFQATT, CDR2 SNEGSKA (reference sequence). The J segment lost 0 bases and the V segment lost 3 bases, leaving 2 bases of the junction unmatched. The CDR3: CSARGLAESTDTQYF. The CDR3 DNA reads TGCAGTGCTAGGGGACTAGCGGAAAGCACAGATACGCAGTATTTT.

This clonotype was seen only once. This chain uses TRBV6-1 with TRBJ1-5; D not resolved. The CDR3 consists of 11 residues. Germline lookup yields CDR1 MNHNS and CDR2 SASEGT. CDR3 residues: CAVRSNQPQHF. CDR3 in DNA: TGTGCAGTGAGAAGCAATCAGCCCCAGCATTTT.